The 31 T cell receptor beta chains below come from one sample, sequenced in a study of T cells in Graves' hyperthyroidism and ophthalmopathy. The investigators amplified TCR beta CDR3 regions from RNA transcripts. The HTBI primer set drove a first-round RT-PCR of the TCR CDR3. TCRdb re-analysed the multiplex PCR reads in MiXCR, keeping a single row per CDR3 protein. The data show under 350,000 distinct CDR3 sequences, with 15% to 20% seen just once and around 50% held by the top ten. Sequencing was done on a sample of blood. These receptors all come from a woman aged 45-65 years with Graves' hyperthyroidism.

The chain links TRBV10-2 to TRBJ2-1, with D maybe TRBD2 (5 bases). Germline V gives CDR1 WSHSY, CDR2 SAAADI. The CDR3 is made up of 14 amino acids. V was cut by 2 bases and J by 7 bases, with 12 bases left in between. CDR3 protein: CASSEQAGGNEQFF. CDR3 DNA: TGCGCCAGCAGTGAGCAGGCAGGCGGGAATGAGCAGTTCTTC.

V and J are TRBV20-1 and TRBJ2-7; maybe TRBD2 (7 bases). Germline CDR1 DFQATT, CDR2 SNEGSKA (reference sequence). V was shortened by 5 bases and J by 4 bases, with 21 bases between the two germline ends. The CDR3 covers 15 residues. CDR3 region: CSAGGGGEAGYEQYF. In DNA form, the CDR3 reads TGCAGTGCTGGAGGAGGGGGGGAGGCGGGGTACGAGCAGTACTTC.

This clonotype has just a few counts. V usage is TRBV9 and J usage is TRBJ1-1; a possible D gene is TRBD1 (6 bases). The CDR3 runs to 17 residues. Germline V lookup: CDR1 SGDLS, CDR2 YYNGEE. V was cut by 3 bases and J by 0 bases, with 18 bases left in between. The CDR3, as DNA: TGTGCCAGCAGCGGACACGTGGGAGGACAGTTGAACACTGAAGCTTTCTTT. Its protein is CASSGHVGGQLNTEAFF.

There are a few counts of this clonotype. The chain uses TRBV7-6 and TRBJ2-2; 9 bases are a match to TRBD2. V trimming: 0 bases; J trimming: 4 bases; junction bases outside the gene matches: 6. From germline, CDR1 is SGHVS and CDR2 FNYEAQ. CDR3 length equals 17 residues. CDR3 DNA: TGTGCCAGCAGCTTAGCGGCAACTAGCGGGCCCACCGGGGAGCTGTTTTTT. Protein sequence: CASSLAATSGPTGELFF. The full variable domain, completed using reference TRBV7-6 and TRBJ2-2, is GAGVSQSPRYKVTKRGQDVALRCDPISGHVSLYWYRQALGQGPEFLTYFNYEAQQDKSGLPNDRFSAERPEGSISTLTIQRTEQRDSAMYRCASSLAATSGPTGELFFGEGSRLTVL.

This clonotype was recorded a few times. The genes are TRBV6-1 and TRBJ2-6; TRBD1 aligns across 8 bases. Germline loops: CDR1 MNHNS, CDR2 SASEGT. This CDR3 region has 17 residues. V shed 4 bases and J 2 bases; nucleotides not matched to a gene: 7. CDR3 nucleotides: TGTGCCAGCAGTGTGGGACTGACAGGGGCTGGGGCCAACGTCCTGACTTTC. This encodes CASSVGLTGAGANVLTF.

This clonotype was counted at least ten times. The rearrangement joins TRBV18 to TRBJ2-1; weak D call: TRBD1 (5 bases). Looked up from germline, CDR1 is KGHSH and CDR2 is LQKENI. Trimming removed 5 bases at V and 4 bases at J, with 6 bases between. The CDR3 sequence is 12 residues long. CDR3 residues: CASSKGYNEQFF. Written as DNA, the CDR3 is TGTGCCAGCTCAAAGGGGTACAATGAGCAGTTCTTC.

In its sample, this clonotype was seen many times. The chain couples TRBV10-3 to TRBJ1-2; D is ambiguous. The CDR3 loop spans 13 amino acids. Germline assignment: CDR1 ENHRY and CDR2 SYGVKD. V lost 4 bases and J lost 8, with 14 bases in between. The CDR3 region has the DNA TGTGCCATCAGTGTCCAGTCGGGCTCCGGCTACACCTTC. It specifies CAISVQSGSGYTF.

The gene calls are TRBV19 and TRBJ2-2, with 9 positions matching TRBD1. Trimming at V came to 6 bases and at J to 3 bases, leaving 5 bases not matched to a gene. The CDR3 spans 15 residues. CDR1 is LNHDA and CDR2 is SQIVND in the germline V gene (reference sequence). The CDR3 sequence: CASSPRDRDTGELFF. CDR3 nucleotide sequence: TGTGCCAGTAGCCCACGGGACAGGGACACCGGGGAGCTGTTTTTT.

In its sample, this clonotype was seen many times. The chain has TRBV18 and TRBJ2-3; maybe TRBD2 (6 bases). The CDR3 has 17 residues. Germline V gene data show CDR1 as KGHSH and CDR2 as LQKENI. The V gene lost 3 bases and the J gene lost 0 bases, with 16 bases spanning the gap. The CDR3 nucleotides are TGTGCCAGCTCACCGGATACACGACGGGGGAGCACAGATACGCAGTATTTT. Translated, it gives CASSPDTRRGSTDTQYF. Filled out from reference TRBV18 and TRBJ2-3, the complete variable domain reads NAGVMQNPRHLVRRRGQEARLRCSPMKGHSHVYWYRQLPEEGLKFMVYLQKENIIDESGMPKERFSAEFPKEGPSILRIQQVVRGDSAAYFCASSPDTRRGSTDTQYFGPGTRLTVL.

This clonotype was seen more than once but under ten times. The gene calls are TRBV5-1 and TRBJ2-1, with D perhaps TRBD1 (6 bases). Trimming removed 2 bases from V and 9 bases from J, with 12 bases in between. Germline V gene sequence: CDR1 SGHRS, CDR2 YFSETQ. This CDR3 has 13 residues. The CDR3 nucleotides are TGCGCCAGCAGCTTCTCTCTAGGGGGTGAGCAGTTCTTC. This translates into CASSFSLGGEQFF.

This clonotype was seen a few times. The CDR3 region has the DNA TGTGCCAGCAGCTCCGGGACAGGGTATCAGCCCCAGCATTTT. It yields the protein CASSSGTGYQPQHF. The V and J genes are TRBV6-1 and TRBJ1-5, with 9 bases identical to TRBD1. This CDR3 contains 14 residues. From germline, CDR1 is MNHNS and CDR2 SASEGT. Trimming took 6 bases from V and 5 from J; bases not matched to a gene: 5.

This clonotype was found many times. CDR3 DNA sequence: TGTGCCAGCAGTCCTGGAGAGGGCGGGGGGGCAACAGATACGCAGTATTTT. Translated: CASSPGEGGGATDTQYF. This rearrangement joins TRBV12-3 or TRBV12-4 to TRBJ2-3; 9 bases align to TRBD2. This CDR3 spans 17 amino acids. V was pared by 5 bases and J by 3 bases, with 12 bases of the junction left unmatched.

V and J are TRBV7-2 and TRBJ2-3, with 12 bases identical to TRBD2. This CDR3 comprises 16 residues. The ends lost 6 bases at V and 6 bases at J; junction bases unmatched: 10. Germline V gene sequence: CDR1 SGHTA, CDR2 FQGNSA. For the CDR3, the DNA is TGTGCCAGCAGTCTAGCGGGAGGGCCCGTATCCGATACGCAGTATTTT. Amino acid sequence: CASSLAGGPVSDTQYF.

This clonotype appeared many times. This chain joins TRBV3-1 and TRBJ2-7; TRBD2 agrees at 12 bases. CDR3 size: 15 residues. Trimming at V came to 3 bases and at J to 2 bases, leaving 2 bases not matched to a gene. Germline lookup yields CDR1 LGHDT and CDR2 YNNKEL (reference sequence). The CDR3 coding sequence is TGTGCCAGCAGCCAGTCTAGCGGGAGGGCCTACGAGCAGTACTTC. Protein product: CASSQSSGRAYEQYF.

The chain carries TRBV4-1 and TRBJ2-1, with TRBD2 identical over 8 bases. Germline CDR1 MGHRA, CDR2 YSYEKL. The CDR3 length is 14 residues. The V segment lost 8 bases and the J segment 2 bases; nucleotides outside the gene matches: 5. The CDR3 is CASDSGGTYNEQFF. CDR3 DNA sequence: TGCGCCAGCGACTCGGGGGGGACCTACAATGAGCAGTTCTTC.

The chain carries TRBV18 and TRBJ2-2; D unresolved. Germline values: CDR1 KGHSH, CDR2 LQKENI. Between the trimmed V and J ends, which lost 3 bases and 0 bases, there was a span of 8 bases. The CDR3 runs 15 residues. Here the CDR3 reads CASSPGETNTGELFF. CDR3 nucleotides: TGTGCCAGCTCACCGGGCGAAACGAACACCGGGGAGCTGTTTTTT.

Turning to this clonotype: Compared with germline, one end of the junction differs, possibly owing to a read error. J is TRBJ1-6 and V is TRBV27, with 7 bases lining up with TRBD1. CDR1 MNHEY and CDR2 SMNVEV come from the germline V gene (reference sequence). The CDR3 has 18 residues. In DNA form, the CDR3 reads TGTGCCAGCAGGACCGGGACAGCCTCCACTCTTTCCAATTCACCCCTCTACTTT. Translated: CASRTGTASTLSNSPLYF.

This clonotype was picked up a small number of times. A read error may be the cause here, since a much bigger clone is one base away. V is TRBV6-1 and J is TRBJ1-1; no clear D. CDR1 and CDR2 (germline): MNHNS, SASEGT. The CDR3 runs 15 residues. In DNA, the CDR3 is TGTGGCAGCAGTCCGCGAGCAGGCTTGAACACTGAAGCTTTCTTT. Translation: CGSSPRAGLNTEAFF.

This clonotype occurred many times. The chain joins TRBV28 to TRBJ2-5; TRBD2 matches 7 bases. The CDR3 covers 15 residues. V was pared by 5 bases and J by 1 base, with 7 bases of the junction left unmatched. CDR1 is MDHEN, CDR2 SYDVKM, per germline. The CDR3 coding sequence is TGTGCCAGCAGTCTTCGGGACTACACCCAAGAGACCCAGTACTTC. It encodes CASSLRDYTQETQYF.

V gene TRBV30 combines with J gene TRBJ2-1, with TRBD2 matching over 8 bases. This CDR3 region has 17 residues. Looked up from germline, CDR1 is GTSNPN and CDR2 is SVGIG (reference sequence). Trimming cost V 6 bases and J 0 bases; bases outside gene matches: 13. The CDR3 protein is CACLGASGSSSYNEQFF. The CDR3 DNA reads TGTGCCTGCCTGGGGGCTAGCGGGTCGAGCTCCTACAATGAGCAGTTCTTC.

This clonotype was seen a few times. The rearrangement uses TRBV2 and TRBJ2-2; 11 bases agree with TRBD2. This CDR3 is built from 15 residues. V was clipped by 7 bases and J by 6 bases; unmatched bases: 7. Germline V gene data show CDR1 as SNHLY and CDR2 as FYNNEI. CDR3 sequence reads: CASKLAGVNAGELFF. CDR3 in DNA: TGTGCCAGCAAACTAGCGGGAGTTAACGCCGGGGAGCTGTTTTTT.

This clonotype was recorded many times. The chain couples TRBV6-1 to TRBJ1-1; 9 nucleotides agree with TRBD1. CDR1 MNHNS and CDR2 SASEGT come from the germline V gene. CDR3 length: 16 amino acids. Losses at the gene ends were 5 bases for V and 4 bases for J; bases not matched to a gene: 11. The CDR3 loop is CASSFTGGAGITEAFF. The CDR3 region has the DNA TGTGCCAGCAGTTTCACAGGGGGCGCTGGGATCACTGAAGCTTTCTTT.

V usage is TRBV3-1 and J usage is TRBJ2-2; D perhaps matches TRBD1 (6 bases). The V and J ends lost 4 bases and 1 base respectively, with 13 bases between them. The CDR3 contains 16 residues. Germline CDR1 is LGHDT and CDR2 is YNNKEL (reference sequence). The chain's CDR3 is CASSRDRLLNTGELFF. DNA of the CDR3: TGTGCCAGCAGCCGAGACAGGCTTTTGAACACCGGGGAGCTGTTTTTT.

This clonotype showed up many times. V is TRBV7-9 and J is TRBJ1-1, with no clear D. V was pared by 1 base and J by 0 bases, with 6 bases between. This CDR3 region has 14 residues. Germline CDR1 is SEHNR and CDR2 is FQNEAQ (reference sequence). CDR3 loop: CASSLGAVNTEAFF. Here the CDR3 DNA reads TGTGCCAGCAGCTTAGGGGCTGTGAACACTGAAGCTTTCTTT.

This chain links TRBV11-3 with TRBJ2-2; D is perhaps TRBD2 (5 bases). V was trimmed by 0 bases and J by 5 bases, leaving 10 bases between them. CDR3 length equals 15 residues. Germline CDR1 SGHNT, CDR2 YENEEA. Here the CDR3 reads CASSLDPPGTGELFF. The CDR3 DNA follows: TGTGCCAGCAGCTTAGATCCCCCGGGGACCGGGGAGCTGTTTTTT.

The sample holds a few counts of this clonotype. DNA of the CDR3: TGTGCCAGCACTTCTGGGGCAGCCTCTGGAAACACCATATATTTT. Amino acid sequence: CASTSGAASGNTIYF. J is TRBJ1-3 and V is TRBV12-3 or TRBV12-4; D is possibly TRBD1 (5 bases). Trimming shortened V by 7 bases and J by 0 bases, and 13 bases separated the two germline ends. The length of the CDR3 is 15 residues.

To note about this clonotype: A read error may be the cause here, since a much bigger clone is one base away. CDR3 sequence: CASSLALGTGKLFF. Written as DNA, the CDR3 is TGTGCCAGCAGTTTGGCGCTCGGGACTGGGAAGCTGTTTTTT. This rearrangement joins TRBV28 to TRBJ2-2; a weak D match, TRBD2 (6 bases). Germline V CDR1 and CDR2: MDHEN, SYDVKM. CDR3 size: 14 residues. With 3 bases removed from V and 12 bases from J, the gap between germline ends came to 17 bases.

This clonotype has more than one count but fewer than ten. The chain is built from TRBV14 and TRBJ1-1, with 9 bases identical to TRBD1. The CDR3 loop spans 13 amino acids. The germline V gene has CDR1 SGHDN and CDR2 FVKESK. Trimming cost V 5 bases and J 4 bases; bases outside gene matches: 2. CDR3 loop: CASSWDRATEAFF. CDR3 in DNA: TGTGCCAGCAGCTGGGACAGGGCCACTGAAGCTTTCTTT.

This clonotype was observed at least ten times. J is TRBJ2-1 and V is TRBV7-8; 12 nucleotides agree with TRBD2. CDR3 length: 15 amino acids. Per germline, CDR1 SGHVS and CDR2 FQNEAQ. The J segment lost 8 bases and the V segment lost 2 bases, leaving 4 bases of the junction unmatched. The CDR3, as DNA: TGTGCCAGCAGCTTACAGCTAGCGGGAGGGTATGAGCAGTTCTTC. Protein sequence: CASSLQLAGGYEQFF.

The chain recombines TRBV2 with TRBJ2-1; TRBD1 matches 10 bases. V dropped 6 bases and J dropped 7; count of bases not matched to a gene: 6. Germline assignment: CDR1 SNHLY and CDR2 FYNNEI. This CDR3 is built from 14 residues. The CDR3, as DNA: TGTGCCAGCAGCCGACAGGGGGCGATGAATGAGCAGTTCTTC. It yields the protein CASSRQGAMNEQFF.

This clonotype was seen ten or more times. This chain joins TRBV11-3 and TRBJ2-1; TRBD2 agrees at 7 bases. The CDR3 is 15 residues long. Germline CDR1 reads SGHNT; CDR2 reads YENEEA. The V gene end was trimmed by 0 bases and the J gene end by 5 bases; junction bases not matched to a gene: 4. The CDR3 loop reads CASSLDPSGHNEQFF. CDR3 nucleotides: TGTGCCAGCAGCTTAGATCCTAGCGGTCACAATGAGCAGTTCTTC.